What follows describes a single T cell receptor (beta chain). What it binds is unknown. The record originates from a study of tumor-infiltrating lymphocytes in localized non-small cell lung cancer. Measured with immunoSEQ multiplex PCR; TCRdb has only the in-frame clones, and not every one. Of over 15,000 clones listed, 69% are singletons. V gave up 11 bases and J gave up 1 base, with 21 bases separating them. The V gene's germline CDR1 is MDHEN and CDR2 SYDVKM. This CDR3 is built from 16 residues. Whole-study results and caveats: Different pieces of the same tissue went to different assays, confounding technical variation with intratumor heterogeneity. No T-cell fraction difference was seen between IM1 and IM2 tumors. Recurrence-free survival showed no association with tumor T-cell fraction.

Sequenced sample: lung tumor tissue. The chain uses TRBV28 and TRBJ1-5; a weak D match, TRBD1 (6 bases). The receptor was derived from a human donor with non-small cell lung cancer. The CDR3, as DNA: TGTGCCCTGGGGGGGGCAGCTATGGGAAGCAATCAGCCCCAGCATTTT. Residues: CALGGAAMGSNQPQHF.